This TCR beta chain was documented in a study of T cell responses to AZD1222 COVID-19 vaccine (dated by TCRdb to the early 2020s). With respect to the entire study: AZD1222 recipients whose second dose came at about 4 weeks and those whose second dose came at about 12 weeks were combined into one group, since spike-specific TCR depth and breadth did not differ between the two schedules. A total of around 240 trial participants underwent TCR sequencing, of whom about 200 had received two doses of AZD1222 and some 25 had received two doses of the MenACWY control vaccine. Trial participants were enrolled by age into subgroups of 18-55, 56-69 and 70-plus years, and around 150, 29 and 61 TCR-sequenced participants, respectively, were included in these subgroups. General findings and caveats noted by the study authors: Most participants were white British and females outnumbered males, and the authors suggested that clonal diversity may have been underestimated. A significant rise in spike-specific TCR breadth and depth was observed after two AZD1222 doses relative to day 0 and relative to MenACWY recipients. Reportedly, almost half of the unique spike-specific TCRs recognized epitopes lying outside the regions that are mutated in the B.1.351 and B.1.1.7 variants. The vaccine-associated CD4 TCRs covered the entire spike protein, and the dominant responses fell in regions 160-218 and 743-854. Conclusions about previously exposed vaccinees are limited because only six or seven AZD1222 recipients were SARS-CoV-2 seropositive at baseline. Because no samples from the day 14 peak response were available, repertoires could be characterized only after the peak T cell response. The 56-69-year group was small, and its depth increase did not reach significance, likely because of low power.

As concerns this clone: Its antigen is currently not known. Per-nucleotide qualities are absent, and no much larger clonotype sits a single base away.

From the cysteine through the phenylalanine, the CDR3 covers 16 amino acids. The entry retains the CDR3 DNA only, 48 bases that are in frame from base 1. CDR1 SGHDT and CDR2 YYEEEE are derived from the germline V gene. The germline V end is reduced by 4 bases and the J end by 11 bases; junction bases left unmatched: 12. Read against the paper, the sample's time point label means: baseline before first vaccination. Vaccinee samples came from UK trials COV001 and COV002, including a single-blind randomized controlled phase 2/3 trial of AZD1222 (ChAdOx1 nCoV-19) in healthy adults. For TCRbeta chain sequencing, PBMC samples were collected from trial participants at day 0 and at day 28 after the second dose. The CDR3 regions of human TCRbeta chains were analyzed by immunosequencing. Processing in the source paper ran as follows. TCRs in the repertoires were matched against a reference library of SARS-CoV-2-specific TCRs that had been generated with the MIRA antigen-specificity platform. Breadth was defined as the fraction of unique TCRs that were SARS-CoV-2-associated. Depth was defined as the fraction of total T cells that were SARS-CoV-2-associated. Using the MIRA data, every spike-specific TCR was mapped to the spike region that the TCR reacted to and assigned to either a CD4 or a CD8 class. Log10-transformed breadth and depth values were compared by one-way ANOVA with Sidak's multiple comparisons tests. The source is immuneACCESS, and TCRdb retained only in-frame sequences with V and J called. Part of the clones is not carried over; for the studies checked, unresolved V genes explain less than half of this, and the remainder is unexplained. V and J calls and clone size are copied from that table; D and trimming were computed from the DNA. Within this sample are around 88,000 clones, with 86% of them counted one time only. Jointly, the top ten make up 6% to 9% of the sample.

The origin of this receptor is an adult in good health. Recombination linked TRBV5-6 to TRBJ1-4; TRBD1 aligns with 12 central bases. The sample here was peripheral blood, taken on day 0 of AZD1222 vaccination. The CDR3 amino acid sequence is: CASSRGPGQGANKLFF. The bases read TGTGCCAGCAGCCGCGGCCCGGGACAGGGGGCGAACAAACTGTTTTTT.